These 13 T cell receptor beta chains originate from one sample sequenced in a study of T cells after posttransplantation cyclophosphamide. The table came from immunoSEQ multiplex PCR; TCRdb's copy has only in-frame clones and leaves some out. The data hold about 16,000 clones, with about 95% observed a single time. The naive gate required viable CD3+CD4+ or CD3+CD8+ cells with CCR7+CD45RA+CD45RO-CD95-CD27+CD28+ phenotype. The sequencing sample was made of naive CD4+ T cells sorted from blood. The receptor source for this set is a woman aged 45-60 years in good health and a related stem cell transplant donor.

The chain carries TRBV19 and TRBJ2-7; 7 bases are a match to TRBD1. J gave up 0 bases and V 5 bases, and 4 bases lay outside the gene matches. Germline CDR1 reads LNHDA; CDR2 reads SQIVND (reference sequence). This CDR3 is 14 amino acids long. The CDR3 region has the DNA TGTGCCAGTAGTTTCCGGGACAGCTCCTACGAGCAGTACTTC. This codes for CASSFRDSSYEQYF.

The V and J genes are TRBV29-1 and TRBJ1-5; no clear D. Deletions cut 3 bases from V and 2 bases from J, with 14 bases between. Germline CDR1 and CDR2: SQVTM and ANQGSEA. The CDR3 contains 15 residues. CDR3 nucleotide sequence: TGCAGCGTTGAGGCCGGACTCCCTTGCAATCAGCCCCAGCATTTT. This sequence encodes CSVEAGLPCNQPQHF.

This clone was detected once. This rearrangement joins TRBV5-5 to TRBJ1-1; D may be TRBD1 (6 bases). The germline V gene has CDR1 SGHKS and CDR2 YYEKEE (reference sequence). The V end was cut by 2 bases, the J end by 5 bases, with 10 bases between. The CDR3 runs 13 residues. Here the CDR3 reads CASSFPTGTEAFF. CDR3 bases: TGTGCCAGCAGCTTCCCGACAGGAACTGAAGCTTTCTTT.

CDR3 sequence (DNA): TGTGCCAGCAGTGAAAGCGGCTTGGGCGCGTTCTTC. Translation: CASSESGLGAFF. The chain recombines TRBV6-1 with TRBJ2-1; a possible D gene is TRBD2 (5 bases). This CDR3 contains 12 residues. Germline V gene data show CDR1 as MNHNS and CDR2 as SASEGT. V gave up 2 bases and J gave up 15 bases, with 14 bases separating them.

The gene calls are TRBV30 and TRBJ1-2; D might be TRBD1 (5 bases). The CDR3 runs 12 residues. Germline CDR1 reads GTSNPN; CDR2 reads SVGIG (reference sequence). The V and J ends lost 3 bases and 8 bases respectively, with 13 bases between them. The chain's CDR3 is CAWSPGGEGYTF. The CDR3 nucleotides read TGTGCCTGGAGCCCCGGGGGTGAAGGCTACACCTTC.

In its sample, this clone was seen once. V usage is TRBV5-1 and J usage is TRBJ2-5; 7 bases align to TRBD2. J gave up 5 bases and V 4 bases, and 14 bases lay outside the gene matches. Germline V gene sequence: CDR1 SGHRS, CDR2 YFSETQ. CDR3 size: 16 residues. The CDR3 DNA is TGCGCCAGCAGCCGGAGGGGCGGGAGCGGCGGGGAGACCCAGTACTTC. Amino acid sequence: CASSRRGGSGGETQYF.

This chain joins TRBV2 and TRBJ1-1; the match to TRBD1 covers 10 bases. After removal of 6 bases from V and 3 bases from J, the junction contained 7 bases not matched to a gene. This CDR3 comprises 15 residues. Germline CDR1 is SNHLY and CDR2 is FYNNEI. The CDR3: CASSRGGTGDTEAFF. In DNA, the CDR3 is TGTGCCAGCAGCCGCGGGGGGACAGGGGACACTGAAGCTTTCTTT.

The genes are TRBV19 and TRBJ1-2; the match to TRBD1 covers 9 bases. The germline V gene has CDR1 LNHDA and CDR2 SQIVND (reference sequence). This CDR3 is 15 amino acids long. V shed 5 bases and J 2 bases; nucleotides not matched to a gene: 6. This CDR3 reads CASSVSGTGNYGYTF. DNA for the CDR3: TGTGCCAGTAGTGTCTCCGGGACAGGGAACTATGGCTACACCTTC.

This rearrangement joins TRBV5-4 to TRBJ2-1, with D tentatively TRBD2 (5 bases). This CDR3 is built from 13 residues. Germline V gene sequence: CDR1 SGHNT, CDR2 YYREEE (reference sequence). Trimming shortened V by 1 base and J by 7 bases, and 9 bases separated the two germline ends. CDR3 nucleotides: TGTGCCAGCAGCTTGTTCGCGGGTAATGAGCAGTTCTTC. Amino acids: CASSLFAGNEQFF.

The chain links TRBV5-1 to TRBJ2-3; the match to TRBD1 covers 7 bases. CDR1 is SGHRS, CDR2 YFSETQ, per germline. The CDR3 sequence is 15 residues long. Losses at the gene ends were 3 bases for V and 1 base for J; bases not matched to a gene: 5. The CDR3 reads CASSSRDSGTDTQYF. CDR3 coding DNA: TGCGCCAGCAGCTCCCGGGACAGCGGCACAGATACGCAGTATTTT.

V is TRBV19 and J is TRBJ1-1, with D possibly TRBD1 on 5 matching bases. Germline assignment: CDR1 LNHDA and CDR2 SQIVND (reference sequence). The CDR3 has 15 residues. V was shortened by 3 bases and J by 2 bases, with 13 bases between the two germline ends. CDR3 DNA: TGTGCCAGTAGTATTTTTGGGGCGGACAACACTGAAGCTTTCTTT. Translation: CASSIFGADNTEAFF.

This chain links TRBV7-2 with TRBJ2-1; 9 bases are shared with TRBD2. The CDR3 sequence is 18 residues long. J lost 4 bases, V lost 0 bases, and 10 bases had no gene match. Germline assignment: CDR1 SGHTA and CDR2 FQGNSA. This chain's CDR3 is CASSLAPLSSGIYNEQFF. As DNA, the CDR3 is TGTGCCAGCAGCTTAGCTCCCCTGTCTAGCGGGATTTACAATGAGCAGTTCTTC.

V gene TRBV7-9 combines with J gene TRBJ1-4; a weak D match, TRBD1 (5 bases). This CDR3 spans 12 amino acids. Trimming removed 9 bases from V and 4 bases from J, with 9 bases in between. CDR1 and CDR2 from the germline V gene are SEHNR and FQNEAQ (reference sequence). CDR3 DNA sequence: TGTGCCAGTAGACAGTTTAATGAAAAACTGTTTTTT. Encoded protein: CASRQFNEKLFF.